These 2 T cell receptor beta chains were all obtained from the same sample, sequenced in a study of control samples from healthy donors and cancer patients. Method: immunoSEQ multiplex PCR; TCRdb's copy keeps in-frame clones and lacks some. This table has about 160,000 clones, approximately 94% appearing once. What was sequenced was PBMCs. The source of these receptors is a man aged 55-75 years with colorectal cancer.

This chain connects TRBV7-9 to TRBJ1-4; 8 bases line up with TRBD1. Trimming removed 5 bases from V and 6 bases from J; junction bases left unmatched: 5. CDR1 and CDR2 from the germline V gene are SEHNR and FQNEAQ (reference sequence). The CDR3 runs to 14 residues. The CDR3 region is CASSHRGSHEKLFF. DNA of the CDR3: TGTGCCAGCAGCCACAGGGGGTCGCATGAAAAACTGTTTTTT.

V gene TRBV7-2 combines with J gene TRBJ2-5, with D tentatively TRBD2 (6 bases). The CDR3 extends over 16 amino acids. Trimming cost V 5 bases and J 3 bases, with 19 bases left between them. Germline-derived CDR1 and CDR2 are SGHTA and FQGNSA. The CDR3 is CASSRALAPGEETQYF. The CDR3 nucleotides read TGTGCCAGCAGCAGGGCTCTAGCGCCCGGAGAAGAGACCCAGTACTTC. Based on the CDR3 plus reference TRBV7-2 and TRBJ2-5, the full variable domain is GAGVSQSPSNKVTEKGKDVELRCDPISGHTALYWYRQSLGQGLEFLIYFQGNSAPDKSGLPSDRFSAERTGGSVSTLTIQRTQQEDSAVYLCASSRALAPGEETQYFGPGTRLLVL.